This T cell receptor beta chain was documented in a study of PD-1 blockade in classical Hodgkin lymphoma. Time point given: newly diagnosed, previously untreated cHL patient sample. Negative selection with magnetic separation was used to purify CD4+ T cells from thawed PBMCs. Untreated, newly diagnosed classical Hodgkin lymphoma PBMCs were comparators. For this clone: Its specificity is not known.

Study-wide results and limits: Still unresolved is the cause of the repertoire differences, which may be disease activity or prior therapy. As was reported, newly diagnosed patients showed lower baseline TCR diversity than healthy donors did.

Looked up from germline, CDR1 is KGHSH and CDR2 is LQKENI. V was trimmed by 3 bases and J by 5 bases, leaving 7 bases between them. The CDR3 covers 12 residues. Assay: immunoSEQ multiplex PCR; the TCRdb copy retains only in-frame clones and omits some. The sample yields some 34,000 clones, 75% to 90% seen once. The sequence came from a human donor with classical Hodgkin lymphoma. The sample was CD4+ T cells from blood. The J gene is TRBJ2-5, the V gene TRBV18; no firm D call. The CDR3 protein is CASSPIRETQYF. CDR3 DNA: TGTGCCAGCTCACCTATTCGGGAGACCCAGTACTTC.